The 17 T cell receptor beta chains in this list originate from one sample, sequenced in a study of cytomegalovirus exposure and HLA in healthy donors. Use of 60 Vbeta and 13 Jbeta primers characterized the PCR. The protocol was immunoSEQ multiplex PCR, while the TCRdb copy is restricted to in-frame clones and leaves out a portion. The table lists 150,000 to 200,000 clones, roughly four fifths of them singletons. Sequenced sample: PBMCs. Receptors originate from a young man in good health and CMV-seronegative.

The V and J genes are TRBV5-1 and TRBJ2-7; TRBD1 matches at 9 bases. The CDR3 spans 12 residues. The junction had 2 bases not matched to a gene; V was cut back by 4 bases and J by 6 bases. Germline V lookup: CDR1 SGHRS, CDR2 YFSETQ. CDR3 protein: CASSLDRGEQYF. The CDR3 DNA follows: TGCGCCAGCAGCCTGGACAGGGGCGAGCAGTACTTC.

The chain couples TRBV30 to TRBJ1-1; D possibly corresponds to TRBD1 (6 bases). CDR1 is GTSNPN, CDR2 SVGIG, per germline (reference sequence). The CDR3 has 13 amino acids. Trimming stripped 4 bases from V and 6 bases from J, with 15 bases between. CDR3 amino acids: CAWNPDSFSEAFF. The CDR3 nucleotides are TGTGCCTGGAATCCGGACAGCTTCTCTGAAGCTTTCTTT. Together with reference TRBV30 and TRBJ1-1, the CDR3 gives the full variable domain: SQTIHQWPATLVQPVGSPLSLECTVEGTSNPNLYWYRQAAGRGLQLLFYSVGIGQISSEVPQNLSASRPQDRQFILSSKKLLLSDSGFYLCAWNPDSFSEAFFGQGTRLTVV.

V is TRBV29-1 and J is TRBJ2-5; possible D gene TRBD2, 5 bases. Trimming shortened V by 5 bases and J by 4 bases, and 11 bases separated the two germline ends. The germline CDR1 and CDR2 sequences are SQVTM and ANQGSEA. This CDR3 is 12 amino acids long. Here the CDR3 DNA reads TGCAGCGTTATAGGCCGGGGAGAGACCCAGTACTTC. It specifies CSVIGRGETQYF.

V is TRBV5-6 and J is TRBJ2-5, with D perhaps TRBD1 (5 bases). V lost 3 bases and J 5 bases, leaving 14 bases between the germline ends. This CDR3 has 14 amino acids. From germline, CDR1 is SGHDT and CDR2 YYEEEE. The CDR3 loop is CASSSGRGRETQYF. The CDR3 nucleotides are TGTGCCAGCAGCTCGGGTAGGGGCCGGGAGACCCAGTACTTC.

The V gene is TRBV10-3, the J gene TRBJ2-2; D uncertain. The CDR3 spans 15 residues. Germline loops: CDR1 ENHRY, CDR2 SYGVKD. Trimming removed 2 bases at V and 1 base at J, with 8 bases between. This CDR3 is CAISEKQLNTGELFF. Here the CDR3 DNA reads TGTGCCATCAGTGAGAAACAGCTGAACACCGGGGAGCTGTTTTTT.

This chain uses TRBV23-1 with TRBJ2-7, with TRBD1 matching over 10 bases. TRBV23-1 is labeled an ORF, and its function is uncertain. This CDR3 spans 18 amino acids. Germline trimming cut 0 bases from V and 2 bases from J; bases unmatched to any gene: 10. CDR3 sequence (DNA): TGCGCCAGCAGTCAATCTGTTCAGTCGGGACAGGGGACCTACGAGCAGTACTTC. Its translation: CASSQSVQSGQGTYEQYF.

V usage is TRBV19 and J usage is TRBJ2-6; D is unresolved. V dropped 4 bases and J dropped 1 base, with 8 bases sitting between them. CDR1 and CDR2 from the germline V gene are LNHDA and SQIVND (reference sequence). The CDR3 consists of 15 residues. The CDR3 coding sequence is TGTGCCAGTAGTACCGTACATTCTGGGGCCAACGTCCTGACTTTC. Amino acid sequence: CASSTVHSGANVLTF.

CDR3 nucleotide sequence: TGTGCCAGCAGTTTATCTGGCCCGAAGGAGACCCAGTACTTC. This sequence encodes CASSLSGPKETQYF. The rearrangement joins TRBV28 to TRBJ2-5; no reliable D call. V was cut by 1 base and J by 5 bases, with 11 bases left in between. The V gene's germline CDR1 is MDHEN and CDR2 SYDVKM. The CDR3 extends over 14 amino acids.

The rearrangement joins TRBV7-3 to TRBJ2-5; 8 positions agree with TRBD1. Losses at the gene ends were 1 base for V and 5 bases for J; bases not matched to a gene: 9. Germline loops: CDR1 SGHTA, CDR2 FQGTGA. The CDR3 covers 16 residues. The CDR3 DNA follows: TGTGCCAGCAGCTTAAGGGGGCAGGGGGCAGAGGAGACCCAGTACTTC. It yields the protein CASSLRGQGAEETQYF. The entire variable domain, with the rest obtained from reference TRBV7-3 and TRBJ2-5, is as follows: GAGVSQTPSNKVTEKGKYVELRCDPISGHTALYWYRQSLGQGPEFLIYFQGTGAADDSGLPNDRFFAVRPEGSVSTLKIQRTERGDSAVYLCASSLRGQGAEETQYFGPGTRLLVL.

This clone showed up just a few times. This chain joins TRBV19 and TRBJ2-2; D perhaps matches TRBD1 (6 bases). Trimming stripped 3 bases from V and 4 bases from J, with 12 bases between. In germline, CDR1 is LNHDA, CDR2 SQIVND (reference sequence). This CDR3 has 15 amino acids. The CDR3 region has the DNA TGTGCCAGTAGTATTTCAGGGGTTGTCACCGGGGAGCTGTTTTTT. Amino acids: CASSISGVVTGELFF.

This chain links TRBV11-3 with TRBJ1-2, with 10 positions matching TRBD1. This CDR3 comprises 20 residues. In germline, CDR1 is SGHNT, CDR2 YENEEA. V lost 5 bases, J lost 2 bases, and 20 bases stayed unmatched. As DNA, the CDR3 is TGTGCCAGCAGCCCGATCGAACCGCGGGACAGGGGACTATTGAACTATGGCTACACCTTC. It yields the protein CASSPIEPRDRGLLNYGYTF.

The chain uses TRBV7-2 and TRBJ2-7, with D tentatively TRBD1 (6 bases). V lost 3 bases and J lost 0, with 9 bases in between. Germline loops: CDR1 SGHTA, CDR2 FQGNSA. This CDR3 contains 14 residues. The CDR3 nucleotides are TGTGCCAGCAGCTTGCAGGGGAGCTCCTACGAGCAGTACTTC. This codes for CASSLQGSSYEQYF.

In nucleotides, the CDR3 is TGTGCCAGCAGTGAGAACGGAGAGACCCAGTACTTC. Encoded protein: CASSENGETQYF. The chain recombines TRBV6-4 with TRBJ2-5, with no clear D. The V and J ends lost 3 bases and 4 bases respectively, with 6 bases between them. The germline V gene encodes CDR1 MRHNA and CDR2 SNTAGT. CDR3 length: 12 residues.

This clone has just one count. The V and J genes are TRBV6-6 and TRBJ2-3; maybe TRBD2 (5 bases). CDR3 length: 15 residues. Trimming stripped 5 bases from V and 1 base from J, with 13 bases between. Germline CDR1 MNHNY, CDR2 SVGAGI (reference sequence). CDR3 loop: CASSHSSRGTDTQYF. The CDR3, as DNA: TGTGCCAGCAGTCATTCATCGCGGGGCACAGATACGCAGTATTTT.

This clone has more than one count but fewer than ten. This chain links TRBV29-1 with TRBJ2-5, with D possibly being TRBD2 (6 bases). The germline gives CDR1 SQVTM, CDR2 ANQGSEA. V was trimmed by 6 bases and J by 2 bases, leaving 19 bases between them. This CDR3 comprises 15 residues. The CDR3 DNA follows: TGCAGCGTCCAGCCTTATCGTAGCGGACAAGAGACCCAGTACTTC. As protein: CSVQPYRSGQETQYF.

The chain employs TRBV7-9 and TRBJ2-7; TRBD1 is a possible D gene (7 bases). The CDR3 covers 15 residues. Germline V gene lookup returns CDR1 SEHNR and CDR2 FQNEAQ (reference sequence). The germline V and J ends were trimmed by 4 bases and 4 bases, with 17 bases remaining between them. Here the CDR3 reads CASSSPRGERYEQYF. The CDR3 region has the DNA TGTGCCAGCAGCTCCCCCAGGGGGGAAAGATACGAGCAGTACTTC.

The chain uses TRBV7-9 and TRBJ2-1, with D tentatively TRBD2 (5 bases). Trimming took off 1 base at V and 9 bases at J, with 19 bases between the two ends. There are 16 residues in the CDR3. The germline gives CDR1 SEHNR, CDR2 FQNEAQ (reference sequence). The CDR3 is CASSLDASTGISEQFF. CDR3 in DNA: TGTGCCAGCAGCTTAGACGCCAGTACGGGAATCAGTGAGCAGTTCTTC.